What follows are 5 T cell receptor beta chains derived from one specimen sequenced in a study of shared clonotypes between healthy human individuals. Profiling relied on immunoSEQ multiplex PCR, and the TCRdb table lists in-frame clones only, not all of them. The sample lists around 83,000 clones, over 55% occurring once. The sequenced material came from memory CD8+ T cells sorted from blood. Sample subset: CD45RO+ cells pooled with CCR7-negative TemRA cells. These receptors were obtained from a man younger than 40 in good health.

The genes are TRBV6-6 and TRBJ2-7; 9 nucleotides match TRBD1. Trimming cost V 2 bases and J 6 bases; bases outside gene matches: 2. Germline CDR1 MNHNY, CDR2 SVGAGI (reference sequence). The CDR3 has 13 amino acids. DNA of the CDR3: TGTGCCAGCAGTTACGCGACAGGGGGCGAGCAGTACTTC. It specifies CASSYATGGEQYF.

This rearrangement joins TRBV6-1 to TRBJ2-7, with D maybe TRBD2 (5 bases). V lost 6 bases and J lost 5, with 14 bases in between. The V gene's germline CDR1 is MNHNS and CDR2 SASEGT. This CDR3 has 13 amino acids. The CDR3 bases are TGTGCCAGCAGACTAGGTCTGGGCGACGAGCAGTACTTC. Translating it yields CASRLGLGDEQYF.

Only one count was recorded for this clone. The rearrangement links TRBV19 to TRBJ1-2; tentatively, D is TRBD1 (6 bases). Deletions cut 5 bases from V and 4 bases from J, with 17 bases between. The CDR3 runs 15 residues. The germline CDR1 and CDR2 sequences are LNHDA and SQIVND (reference sequence). DNA of the CDR3: TGTGCCAGTAGTCGTGGACAGTCCGGACTCTATGGCTACACCTTC. Residues: CASSRGQSGLYGYTF.

The sample holds one count of this clone. The V call is TRBV2, the J call TRBJ1-1; no firm D call. The CDR3 is made up of 13 amino acids. With 7 bases removed from V and 4 bases from J, the gap between germline ends came to 13 bases. Germline CDR1 and CDR2: SNHLY and FYNNEI. The CDR3 DNA sequence: TGTGCCAGCACCCTCTGGGCGGGCACTGAAGCTTTCTTT. This gives the protein CASTLWAGTEAFF.

The CDR3 loop is CASSKPTVNTEAFF. As DNA, the CDR3 is TGTGCCAGCAGCAAGCCCACAGTGAACACTGAAGCTTTCTTT. The chain employs TRBV28 and TRBJ1-1; D unclear. This CDR3 spans 14 amino acids. The V gene's germline CDR1 is MDHEN and CDR2 SYDVKM. V lost 6 bases, J lost 0 bases, and 11 bases lay in between.